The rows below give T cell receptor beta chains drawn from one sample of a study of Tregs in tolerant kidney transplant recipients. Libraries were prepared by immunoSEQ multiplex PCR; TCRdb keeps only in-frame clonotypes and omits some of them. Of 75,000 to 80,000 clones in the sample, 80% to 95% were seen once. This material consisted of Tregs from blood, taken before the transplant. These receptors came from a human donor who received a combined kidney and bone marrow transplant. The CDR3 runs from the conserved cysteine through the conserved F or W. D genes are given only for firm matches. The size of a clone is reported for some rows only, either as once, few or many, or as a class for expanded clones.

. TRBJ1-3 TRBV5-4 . TGTGCCAGCAGCTTGAAGGGGTCTGGAAACACCATATATTTT CASSLKGSGNTIYF
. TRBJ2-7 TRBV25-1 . TGTGCCAGCAGTCCGACAGGCCCCTACGAGCAGTACTTC CASSPTGPYEQYF
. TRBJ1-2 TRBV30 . TGTGCCTGGAGTGTAGGGCAGACCTATGGCTACACCTTC CAWSVGQTYGYTF
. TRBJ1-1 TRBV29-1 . TGCAGCGCGGCTGGAGGGTGGACTGAAGCTTTCTTT CSAAGGWTEAFF
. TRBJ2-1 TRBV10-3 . TGTGCCATCAGTGCTGCGGGAAGTGGAAATGAGCAGTTCTTC CAISAAGSGNEQFF
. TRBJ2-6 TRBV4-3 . TGCGCCAGCAGCCGAGACCCTAGCGCTGGGGCCAACGTCCTGACTTTC CASSRDPSAGANVLTF
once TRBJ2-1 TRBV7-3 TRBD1 TGTGCCAGCAGCTTAACCCGGGACAGGGGAGGTGGTGAGCAGTTCTTC CASSLTRDRGGGEQFF
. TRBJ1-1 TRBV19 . TGTGCCAGTAGTCTTCAGGGTAACACTGAAGCTTTCTTT CASSLQGNTEAFF
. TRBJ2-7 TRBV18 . TGTGCCAGCTCCCCGAGTCTAATGGGCGAGCAGTACTTC CASSPSLMGEQYF
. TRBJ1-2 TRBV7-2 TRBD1 TGTGCCAGCAGCTTCGGACAGGTCGGTGGCTACACCTTC CASSFGQVGGYTF
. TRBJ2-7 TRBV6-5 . TGTGCCAGCATCCAATGGCTCCGCACCTACGAGCAGTACTTC CASIQWLRTYEQYF
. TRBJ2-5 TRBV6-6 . TGTGCCAGCAGTTATGGGGTTCCGGCTGAGACCCAGTACTTC CASSYGVPAETQYF
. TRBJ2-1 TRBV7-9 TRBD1 TGTGCCAGCAGCCGAAGGGACAGGGCCCCCTACAATGAGCAGTTCTTC CASSRRDRAPYNEQFF
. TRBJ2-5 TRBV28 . TGTGCCAGCACCTCGAAAGAGACCCAGTACTTC CASTSKETQYF
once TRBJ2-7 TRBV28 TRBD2 TGTGCCAGCAGCGGGACTACGACCTACGAGCAGTACTTC CASSGTTTYEQYF
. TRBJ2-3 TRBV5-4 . TGTGCCAGCAGCTTGCTTTCAGATACGCAGTATTTT CASSLLSDTQYF
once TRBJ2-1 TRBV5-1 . TGCGCCAGCAGCTTGGACCTGGAAAATGAGCAGTTCTTC CASSLDLENEQFF
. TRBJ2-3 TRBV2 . TGTGCCAGCAGTGAAGCGCTATATACGCAGTATTTT CASSEALYTQYF
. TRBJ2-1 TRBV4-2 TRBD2 TGTGCCAGCAGCCTTGTCTTGGCGGGAGGGCCCCAAGATGAGCAGTTCTTC CASSLVLAGGPQDEQFF
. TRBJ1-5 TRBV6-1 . TGTGCCAGCGCAAAGCAAACAGGGTTCAATCAGCCCCAGCATTTT CASAKQTGFNQPQHF
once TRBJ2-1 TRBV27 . TGTGCCAGCAGTTTATATCGGGGGATGGGTGAGCAGTTCTTC CASSLYRGMGEQFF
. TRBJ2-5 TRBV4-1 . TGCGCCAGCAGCCAAGATCTTGGGACCGGGACCCAGTACTTC CASSQDLGTGTQYF
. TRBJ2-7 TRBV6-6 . TGTGCCAGCAGCTCCCGGGGGTATGGGTCCTACGAGCAGTACTTC CASSSRGYGSYEQYF
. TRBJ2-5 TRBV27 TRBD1 TGTGCCAGCAGTTTAGCCGGGACAGGGGGTGGTGGCCAGTACTTC CASSLAGTGGGGQYF
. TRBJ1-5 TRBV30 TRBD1 TGTGCCTGGAGCGACGCCAGGGGGCCGAGCAATCAGCCCCAGCATTTT CAWSDARGPSNQPQHF
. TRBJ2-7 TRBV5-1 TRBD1 TGCGCCAGCAGCGTTGGAGGGGCCCGGGACAGGGCCCACTTC CASSVGGARDRAHF
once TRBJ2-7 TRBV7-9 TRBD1 TGTGCCAGCAGCCCCGGGACAGGGGTCTACGAGCAGTACTTC CASSPGTGVYEQYF
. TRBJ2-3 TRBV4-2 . TGTGCCAGCAGCCCAAACTTAGCAGGAGATACGCAGTATTTT CASSPNLAGDTQYF
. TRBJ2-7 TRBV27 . TGTGCCAGCAGTTCACGCCACCAGGGGCAATACGAGCAGTACTTC CASSSRHQGQYEQYF